This passage covers 21 T cell receptor beta chains from one sample sequenced in a study of blood T cell repertoires in COVID-19. This table comes from immunoSEQ multiplex PCR, and its TCRdb copy is limited to in-frame clones, with some not included. The sample lists 280,000 or so clones; 70% to 90% were seen once. The specimen sequenced was peripheral blood. The receptors derive from a man aged 18 to 30 with active or convalescent COVID-19.

The J gene is TRBJ2-2, the V gene TRBV2; the match to TRBD1 covers 9 bases. The J segment lost 3 bases and the V segment lost 3 bases, leaving 5 bases of the junction unmatched. Per germline, CDR1 SNHLY and CDR2 FYNNEI. The CDR3 loop spans 16 amino acids. The CDR3 reads CASSDPRQGDTGELFF. The CDR3 DNA is TGTGCCAGCAGTGACCCCAGACAGGGGGACACCGGGGAGCTGTTTTTT.

The chain uses TRBV14 and TRBJ1-6; no definite D call. The V gene's germline CDR1 is SGHDN and CDR2 FVKESK. V gave up 0 bases and J gave up 7 bases, with 13 bases separating them. CDR3 length: 16 residues. The CDR3 here is CASSQERVRYNSPLHF. CDR3 nucleotide sequence: TGTGCCAGCAGCCAAGAGAGGGTTAGGTACAATTCACCCCTCCACTTT.

V and J are TRBV10-1 and TRBJ1-6; 8 bases match TRBD1. V shed 7 bases and J 10 bases; nucleotides not matched to a gene: 6. Germline values: CDR1 WNHNN, CDR2 SYGVQD (reference sequence). This CDR3 region has 13 residues. CDR3 sequence: CASKRTGSSPLHF. In DNA, the CDR3 is TGCGCCAGCAAACGGACAGGGAGCTCACCCCTCCACTTT.

This clone was observed a handful of times. V is TRBV5-1 and J is TRBJ2-2; 7 positions agree with TRBD1. The V segment lost 4 bases and the J segment 0 bases; nucleotides outside the gene matches: 6. This CDR3 contains 16 residues. CDR1 and CDR2 (germline): SGHRS, YFSETQ. The CDR3 sequence: CASSMGQRANTGELFF. For the CDR3, the DNA is TGCGCCAGCAGCATGGGACAGCGCGCGAACACCGGGGAGCTGTTTTTT. Variable domain in full (rest from reference TRBV5-1 and TRBJ2-2): KAGVTQTPRYLIKTRGQQVTLSCSPISGHRSVSWYQQTPGQGLQFLFEYFSETQRNKGNFPGRFSGRQFSNSRSEMNVSTLELGDSALYLCASSMGQRANTGELFFGEGSRLTVL.

This chain joins TRBV14 and TRBJ1-4, with D perhaps TRBD1 (6 bases). V was trimmed by 2 bases and J by 0 bases, leaving 7 bases between them. CDR1 SGHDN and CDR2 FVKESK come from the germline V gene. The CDR3 loop spans 15 amino acids. CDR3 DNA: TGTGCCAGCAGCCAAAGGACAGCAACTAATGAAAAACTGTTTTTT. This gives the protein CASSQRTATNEKLFF.

This clone was counted only a few times. The genes are TRBV21-1 and TRBJ2-5; the listed D gene, TRBD2, was not tested against the DNA. TRBV21-1 is an annotated pseudogene. This CDR3 has 16 amino acids. The CDR3 loop reads CASSPYNPGVQETQYF. The CDR3 DNA reads as TGTGCCAGCAGTCCATACAATCCGGGGGTCCAAGAGACCCAGTACTTC.

This sequence joins TRBV10-1 and TRBJ2-7, with D possibly being TRBD1 or TRBD2 (5 bases each). Germline loops: CDR1 WNHNN, CDR2 SYGVQD (reference sequence). This CDR3 comprises 12 residues. The V end lost 6 bases, the J end lost 5 bases, and 11 bases lay between the germline ends. The CDR3 is CASSEGHNEQYF. In DNA, the CDR3 is TGCGCCAGCAGCGAGGGGCATAACGAGCAGTACTTC.

The chain uses TRBV5-5 and TRBJ1-6, with TRBD1 as a possible D gene (5 bases). Germline lookup yields CDR1 SGHKS and CDR2 YYEKEE (reference sequence). This CDR3 has 15 amino acids. V shed 6 bases and J shed 8 bases, with 18 bases lying between them. CDR3 sequence reads: CASTNNYWGDSPLHF. The CDR3, as DNA: TGTGCCAGCACCAACAATTACTGGGGGGATTCACCCCTCCACTTT.

V usage is TRBV2 and J usage is TRBJ2-7, with 9 bases aligning to TRBD1. The CDR3 has 14 amino acids. J gave up 5 bases and V 1 base, and 3 bases lay outside the gene matches. From germline, CDR1 is SNHLY and CDR2 FYNNEI. The CDR3 DNA reads TGTGCCAGCAGTGAAGGCTGGACAGGGGACGAGCAGTACTTC. It encodes CASSEGWTGDEQYF.

This CDR3 is CASSVGGRDNEQYF. Written as DNA, the CDR3 is TGTGCCAGCAGCGTTGGGGGGAGGGACAACGAGCAGTACTTC. V usage is TRBV5-5 and J usage is TRBJ2-7; maybe TRBD2 (7 bases). Per germline, CDR1 SGHKS and CDR2 YYEKEE (reference sequence). Trimming stripped 4 bases from V and 5 bases from J, with 16 bases between. The CDR3 totals 14 residues. The variable domain in full, with the rest retrieved from reference TRBV5-5 and TRBJ2-7, is DAGVTQSPTHLIKTRGQQVTLRCSPISGHKSVSWYQQVLGQGPQFIFQYYEKEERGRGNFPDRFSARQFPNYSSELNVNALLLGDSALYLCASSVGGRDNEQYFGPGTRLTVT.

This sequence joins TRBV2 and TRBJ1-4; D call uncertain. V was pared by 3 bases and J by 4 bases, with 9 bases between. Germline V lookup: CDR1 SNHLY, CDR2 FYNNEI. This CDR3 has 14 residues. The chain's CDR3 is CASSDGRFNEKLFF. CDR3 bases: TGTGCCAGCAGTGACGGTCGGTTTAATGAAAAACTGTTTTTT.

The gene calls are TRBV6-5 and TRBJ2-7; 10 nucleotides agree with TRBD1. This CDR3 spans 14 amino acids. Germline V gene data show CDR1 as MNHEY and CDR2 as SVGAGI. With 6 bases clipped from V and 7 bases from J, the junction kept 9 bases outside the gene matches. The CDR3 nucleotides are TGTGCCAGCAGCCCAACGGGACAGGGGTGGGAGCAGTACTTC. It is translated as CASSPTGQGWEQYF.

The chain carries TRBV6-5 and TRBJ2-7; maybe TRBD1 (6 bases). Deletions cut 6 bases from V and 3 bases from J, with 12 bases between. CDR3 length: 13 residues. The germline gives CDR1 MNHEY, CDR2 SVGAGI. The chain's CDR3 is CASSPTGNYEQYF. The CDR3 DNA reads TGTGCCAGCAGCCCGACAGGTAACTACGAGCAGTACTTC.

CDR3 sequence (DNA): TGTGCCAGCAGCCAGCGCCCTGGGGGCGGGGGGGCTTACGAGCAGTACTTC. Translated: CASSQRPGGGGAYEQYF. The chain is built from TRBV4-2 and TRBJ2-7, with 9 bases identical to TRBD2. Germline CDR1 reads LGHNA; CDR2 reads YNFKEQ. The CDR3 contains 17 residues. V dropped 3 bases and J dropped 4; count of bases not matched to a gene: 13.

V gene TRBV7-9 combines with J gene TRBJ1-5; TRBD1 agrees at 12 bases. Trimming took 3 bases from V and 5 from J; bases not matched to a gene: 8. The CDR3 covers 17 residues. Germline V lookup: CDR1 SEHNR, CDR2 FQNEAQ (reference sequence). The CDR3 DNA is TGTGCCAGCAGCTTCGGGACAGGGGGCTTTTTTGATCAGCCCCAGCATTTT. Translating it yields CASSFGTGGFFDQPQHF.

V gene TRBV18 combines with J gene TRBJ1-1, with D unclear. The germline CDR1 and CDR2 sequences are KGHSH and LQKENI. The CDR3 runs to 15 residues. The germline V and J ends were trimmed by 5 bases and 0 bases, with 13 bases remaining between them. CDR3 sequence: CASSINVALNTEAFF. The DNA for the CDR3 is TGTGCCAGCTCAATAAACGTGGCTTTGAACACTGAAGCTTTCTTT.

CDR3 sequence (DNA): TGCGCCAGCAGCCCGGGACTAGCGGGGGAAAACAATGAGCAGTTCTTC. Residues: CASSPGLAGENNEQFF. The chain couples TRBV5-1 to TRBJ2-1; 14 nucleotides line up with TRBD2. CDR3 length: 16 residues. Unmatched junction bases numbered 5, after V lost 4 bases and J lost 5 bases. Germline V CDR1 and CDR2: SGHRS, YFSETQ.

V is TRBV27 and J is TRBJ1-2; 9 bases are a match to TRBD1. CDR3 size: 17 residues. Germline assignment: CDR1 MNHEY and CDR2 SMNVEV (reference sequence). V lost 3 bases, J lost 11 bases, and 19 bases stayed unmatched. The CDR3 loop is CASSLVFGDRGVKGYTF. CDR3 nucleotide sequence: TGTGCCAGCAGTTTGGTATTCGGAGACAGGGGGGTTAAGGGGTACACCTTC.

The rearrangement joins TRBV19 to TRBJ1-5, with TRBD1 as a possible D gene (5 bases). Trimming took off 5 bases at V and 7 bases at J, with 15 bases between the two ends. Germline V gene sequence: CDR1 LNHDA, CDR2 SQIVND (reference sequence). CDR3 length: 14 amino acids. This CDR3 is CASSFSGKRQPQHF. The DNA for the CDR3 is TGTGCCAGTAGTTTCTCAGGGAAAAGGCAGCCCCAGCATTTT.

The chain uses TRBV19 and TRBJ1-2; no clear D gene. Germline V gene data show CDR1 as LNHDA and CDR2 as SQIVND (reference sequence). This CDR3 is 14 amino acids long. With 5 bases removed from V and 2 bases from J, the gap between germline ends came to 12 bases. This CDR3 is CASSRPGGNYGYTF. The CDR3 DNA reads TGTGCCAGTAGTCGGCCGGGCGGGAACTATGGCTACACCTTC.

The chain employs TRBV9 and TRBJ1-3, with D tentatively TRBD1 (5 bases). This CDR3 region has 17 residues. Germline CDR1 reads SGDLS; CDR2 reads YYNGEE. V lost 0 bases and J 2 bases, leaving 15 bases between the germline ends. CDR3 region: CASSVALGQGTGNTIYF. The CDR3 DNA sequence: TGTGCCAGCAGCGTAGCTTTAGGGCAGGGCACTGGAAACACCATATATTTT. The whole variable domain, filled in from reference TRBV9 and TRBJ1-3, reads DSGVTQTPKHLITATGQRVTLRCSPRSGDLSVYWYQQSLDQGLQFLIQYYNGEERAKGNILERFSAQQFPDLHSELNLSSLELGDSALYFCASSVALGQGTGNTIYFGEGSWLTVV.